This T cell receptor beta chain derives from a study of sequential checkpoint blockade in melanoma. Overall study context: Arm A got nivolumab then ipilimumab; arm B the reverse, 1:1.

The V segment lost 3 bases and the J segment 2 bases; nucleotides outside the gene matches: 11. CDR1 is SQVTM, CDR2 ANQGSEA, per germline. The CDR3 sequence is 18 residues long. Sequencing used immunoSEQ multiplex PCR; TCRdb keeps in-frame clones, though not all of them. The sample includes around 1,300 clones, about 65% of them seen just once. Treatment here: randomized to nivolumab then ipilimumab (arm A) or the reverse (arm B). PBMC sorting kept live CD3+CD8+ cells without CD19 or CD56. The receptor was isolated from a human donor with melanoma. The source material was CD8+ T cells sorted from blood (inferred from file names), sampled from a patient given nivolumab and ipilimumab in sequence. The chain has TRBV29-1 and TRBJ2-1; 12 bases fit TRBD2. CDR3 residues: CSVDGLAGGPGTYNEQFF. In nucleotides, the CDR3 is TGCAGCGTTGACGGTCTAGCGGGAGGGCCAGGAACCTACAATGAGCAGTTCTTC.